The clone carrying this T cell receptor (beta chain) has a single count. The record originates from a study of blood T cell repertoires in COVID-19. About the study: Sample material is recorded as cDNA or gDNA derived from T cells, B-cell-depleted T cells, or PBMCs.

Membership in each cohort depended on participant-reported clinical history. Authors' processing steps: Reference gene primer amplification gave nucleated cell count estimates. TCRdb's table, derived via immunoSEQ multiplex PCR, lists solely in-frame clones and lacks some. Clone size and V and J calls were adopted from that table, with D and trimming inferred from the DNA. The sample consists of about 320,000 clones, 90% of them appearing once. The CDR3 sequence is 12 residues long. V lost 4 bases and J 9 bases, leaving 10 bases between the germline ends. Germline CDR1 and CDR2: LGHDT and YNNKEL (reference sequence).

The sample taken for sequencing was PBMCs or T cells enriched from blood (not recorded which). The rearrangement joins TRBV3-1 (or the pseudogene TRBV3-2) to TRBJ2-1; weak D call: TRBD1 (6 bases). The TCR was taken from a man aged 60-69 years who had recovered from COVID-19. The CDR3 spells CASSPQGVEQFF. CDR3 DNA sequence: TGTGCCAGCAGCCCACAGGGCGTTGAGCAGTTCTTC.